This is a list of T cell receptor beta chains from one sample in a study of blood T cell repertoires in COVID-19. Some clones are missing from TCRdb's copy, which holds only in-frame ones; the method was immunoSEQ multiplex PCR. The sample has 200,000 to 250,000 clones; around 86% are singletons. Sequenced material: peripheral blood. These receptors originate from a man older than 75 with acute or convalescent COVID-19. Both conserved end residues are part of each CDR3. D genes are given only for firm matches.

>TRBV27|.|TRBJ1-1
TGTGCCAGCAGTTTATCCCGGGGGGCCCCCAACACTGAAGCTTTCTTT
CASSLSRGAPNTEAFF
>TRBV19|TRBD1|TRBJ1-1
TGTGCCAGTAGTATCTCAGGGACAGGGGGCGCGAGGAACACTGAAGCTTTCTTT
CASSISGTGGARNTEAFF
>TRBV2|TRBD1|TRBJ1-6
TGTGCCAGCAGTGGAAGGACAGGGAATTCACCCCTCCACTTT
CASSGRTGNSPLHF
>TRBV6-6|.|TRBJ1-5
TGTGCCAGCAGTTCTGGCCTCAATCAGCCCCAGCATTTT
CASSSGLNQPQHF
>TRBV15|.|TRBJ2-7
TGTGCCACCAGCGGGGGGGGGCAGCTCTACGAGCAGTACTTC
CATSGGGQLYEQYF
>TRBV11-3|TRBD1|TRBJ1-1
TGTGCCAGCAGCATAGGACAGGGGGCCCCCACTGAAGCTTTCTTT
CASSIGQGAPTEAFF
>TRBV2|TRBD1|TRBJ1-2
TGTGCCAGCAGGGAGACAGGGATGCTAAGCTATGGCTACACCTTC
CASRETGMLSYGYTF
>TRBV3-1/TRBV3-2|TRBD2|TRBJ2-7
TGTGCCAGCAGCATCGGGACTAGCGGTTACGAGCAGTACTTC
CASSIGTSGYEQYF
>TRBV18|TRBD1|TRBJ2-7
TGTGCCAGCTCACCGGGACAGAATTTATACGAGCAGTACTTC
CASSPGQNLYEQYF
>TRBV27|.|TRBJ2-1
TGTGCCAGCAGTACCTCCCGAGTGGCAGCGGATGAGCAGTTCTTC
CASSTSRVAADEQFF
>TRBV29-1|.|TRBJ2-2
TGCAGCGGCTCAAGGGGGACCTCGAACACCGGGGAGCTGTTTTTT
CSGSRGTSNTGELFF